This TCR beta chain is drawn from a study of CD8 T cells in ankylosing spondylitis. Overall study results and limits: For ankylosing spondylitis blood, a TCR beta motif of eight or nine highly homologous variants appeared characteristic. The study looked at matched synovial fluid samples from ankylosing spondylitis patients. Disease-linked clones were reported to be significantly enriched there.

TCRdb analysed the 5' RACE reads with MiXCR anew, one entry per CDR3 protein. The data hold around 890,000 distinct CDR3 sequences, with roughly 12% observed a single time. Ten or more counts support this clonotype. Its specificity is unknown. The CDR3 is 13 residues long. The V end lost 3 bases, the J end lost 5 bases, and 13 bases lay between the germline ends. Per germline, CDR1 SQVTM and CDR2 ANQGSEA. Sample: blood, either unsorted or a sorted T cell fraction (not recorded which). This receptor was obtained from a male donor with ankylosing spondylitis. The V gene is TRBV29-1, the J gene TRBJ1-1, with D possibly TRBD1 on 6 matching bases. CDR3 sequence reads: CSVDGGALTEAFF. CDR3 sequence (DNA): TGCAGCGTTGATGGGGGCGCATTGACTGAAGCTTTCTTT.